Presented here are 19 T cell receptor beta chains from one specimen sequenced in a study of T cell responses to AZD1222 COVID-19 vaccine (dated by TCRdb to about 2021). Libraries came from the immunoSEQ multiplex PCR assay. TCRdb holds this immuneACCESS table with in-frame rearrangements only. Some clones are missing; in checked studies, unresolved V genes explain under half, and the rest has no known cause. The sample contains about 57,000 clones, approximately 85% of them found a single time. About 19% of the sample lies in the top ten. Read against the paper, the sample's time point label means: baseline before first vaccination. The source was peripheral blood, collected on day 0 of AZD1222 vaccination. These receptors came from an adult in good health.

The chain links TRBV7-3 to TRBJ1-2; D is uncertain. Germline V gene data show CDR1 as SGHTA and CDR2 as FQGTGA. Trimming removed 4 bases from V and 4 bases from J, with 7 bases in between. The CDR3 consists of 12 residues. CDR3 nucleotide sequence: TGTGCCAGCAGCTCCGACGGCTATGGCTACACCTTC. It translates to CASSSDGYGYTF.

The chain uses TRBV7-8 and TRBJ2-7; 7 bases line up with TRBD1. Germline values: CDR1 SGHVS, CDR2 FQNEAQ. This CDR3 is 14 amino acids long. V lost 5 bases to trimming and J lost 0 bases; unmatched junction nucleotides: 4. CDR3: CASSPRDSSYEQYF. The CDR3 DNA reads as TGTGCCAGCAGCCCAAGGGACAGCTCCTACGAGCAGTACTTC. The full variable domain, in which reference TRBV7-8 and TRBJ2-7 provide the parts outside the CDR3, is GAGVSQSPRYKVAKRGQDVALRCDPISGHVSLFWYQQALGQGPEFLTYFQNEAQLDKSGLPSDRFFAERPEGSVSTLKIQRTQQEDSAVYLCASSPRDSSYEQYFGPGTRLTVT.

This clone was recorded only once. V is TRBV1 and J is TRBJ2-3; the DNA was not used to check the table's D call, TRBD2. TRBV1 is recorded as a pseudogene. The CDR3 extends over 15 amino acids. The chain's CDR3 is CTSSQRGGHTDTQYF. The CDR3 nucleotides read TGCACCAGCAGCCAACGCGGGGGGCACACAGATACGCAGTATTTT.

In DNA, the CDR3 is TGTGCCAGCAGGCAGGTCGGCGAAAAACTGTTTTTT. Residues: CASRQVGEKLFF. The J gene is TRBJ1-4, the V gene TRBV12-3 or TRBV12-4, with D unresolved. This CDR3 region has 12 residues. V was trimmed by 6 bases and J by 8 bases, leaving 10 bases between them.

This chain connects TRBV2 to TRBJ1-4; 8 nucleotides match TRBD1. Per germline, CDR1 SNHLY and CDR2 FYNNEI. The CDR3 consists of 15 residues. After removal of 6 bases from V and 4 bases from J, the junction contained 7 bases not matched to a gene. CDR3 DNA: TGTGCCAGCAGCGTTGGGACAGGCCGTAATGAAAAACTGTTTTTT. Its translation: CASSVGTGRNEKLFF.

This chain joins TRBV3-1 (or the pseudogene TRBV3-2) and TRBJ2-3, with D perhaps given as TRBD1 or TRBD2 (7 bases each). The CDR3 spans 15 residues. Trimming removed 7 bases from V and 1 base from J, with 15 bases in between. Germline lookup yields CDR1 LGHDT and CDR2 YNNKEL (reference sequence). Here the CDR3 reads CASTSRGGGTDTQYF. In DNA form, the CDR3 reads TGTGCCAGCACCTCCAGGGGGGGCGGCACAGATACGCAGTATTTT.

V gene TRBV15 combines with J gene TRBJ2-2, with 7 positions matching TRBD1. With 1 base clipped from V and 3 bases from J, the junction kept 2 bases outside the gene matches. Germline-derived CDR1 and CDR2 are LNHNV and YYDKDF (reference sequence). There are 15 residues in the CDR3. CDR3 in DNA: TGTGCCACCAGCAGAGCTGACAGGGACACCGGGGAGCTGTTTTTT. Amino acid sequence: CATSRADRDTGELFF.

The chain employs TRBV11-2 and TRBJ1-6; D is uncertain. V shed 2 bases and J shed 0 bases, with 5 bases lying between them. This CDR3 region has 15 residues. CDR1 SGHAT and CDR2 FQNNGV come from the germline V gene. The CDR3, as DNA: TGTGCCAGCAGCTTAAGCGGCTCCTATAATTCACCCCTCCACTTT. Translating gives CASSLSGSYNSPLHF.

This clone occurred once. CDR3 region: CASSRTRDGYTF. The CDR3 DNA sequence: TGTGCCAGTAGTCGTACTAGAGATGGCTACACCTTC. The V call is TRBV19, the J call TRBJ1-2; D remains ambiguous. V was cut by 5 bases and J by 6 bases, with 10 bases left in between. Per the germline V gene, CDR1 is LNHDA and CDR2 is SQIVND (reference sequence). This CDR3 region has 12 residues.

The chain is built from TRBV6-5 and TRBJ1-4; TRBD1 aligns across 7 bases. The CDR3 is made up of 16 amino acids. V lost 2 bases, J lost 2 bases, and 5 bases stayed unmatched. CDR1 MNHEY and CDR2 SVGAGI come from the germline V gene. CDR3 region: CASSYTYRGTNEKLFF. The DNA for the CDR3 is TGTGCCAGCAGTTACACCTACAGGGGCACTAATGAAAAACTGTTTTTT.

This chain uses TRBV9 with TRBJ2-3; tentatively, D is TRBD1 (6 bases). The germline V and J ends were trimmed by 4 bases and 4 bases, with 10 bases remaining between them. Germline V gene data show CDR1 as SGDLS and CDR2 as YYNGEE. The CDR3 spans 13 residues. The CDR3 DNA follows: TGTGCCAGCAGCTTGCGACAGGCAGATACGCAGTATTTT. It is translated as CASSLRQADTQYF. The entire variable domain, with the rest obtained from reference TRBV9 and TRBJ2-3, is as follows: DSGVTQTPKHLITATGQRVTLRCSPRSGDLSVYWYQQSLDQGLQFLIQYYNGEERAKGNILERFSAQQFPDLHSELNLSSLELGDSALYFCASSLRQADTQYFGPGTRLTVL.

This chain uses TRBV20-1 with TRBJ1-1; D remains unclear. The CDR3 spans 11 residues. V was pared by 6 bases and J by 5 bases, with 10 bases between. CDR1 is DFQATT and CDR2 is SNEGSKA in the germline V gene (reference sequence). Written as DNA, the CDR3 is TGCAGTGCGGTTCCTGGGACTGAAGCTTTCTTT. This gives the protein CSAVPGTEAFF.

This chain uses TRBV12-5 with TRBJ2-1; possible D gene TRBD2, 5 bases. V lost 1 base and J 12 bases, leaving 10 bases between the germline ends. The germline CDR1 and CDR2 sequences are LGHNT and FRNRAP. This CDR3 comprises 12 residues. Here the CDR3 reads CASGLGGARQFF. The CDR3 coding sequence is TGTGCTAGTGGTTTGGGGGGAGCAAGGCAGTTCTTC.

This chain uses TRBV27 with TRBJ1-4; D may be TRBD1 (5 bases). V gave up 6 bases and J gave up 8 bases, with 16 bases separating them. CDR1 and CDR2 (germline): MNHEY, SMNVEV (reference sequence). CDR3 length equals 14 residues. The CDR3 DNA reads TGTGCCAGCAGGCCGGGGGGAGGAGTAGAAAAACTGTTTTTT. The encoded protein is CASRPGGGVEKLFF.

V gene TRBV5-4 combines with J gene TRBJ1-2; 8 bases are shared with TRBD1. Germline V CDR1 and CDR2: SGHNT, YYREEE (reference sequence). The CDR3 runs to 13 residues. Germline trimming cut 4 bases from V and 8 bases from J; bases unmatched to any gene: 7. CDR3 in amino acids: CASSMQGALGYTF. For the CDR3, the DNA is TGTGCCAGCAGCATGCAGGGGGCGTTGGGCTACACCTTC.

This chain's CDR3 is CASSTSLRRDYGYTF. For the CDR3, the DNA is TGTGCCAGTAGTACAAGCCTTCGCCGGGACTATGGCTACACCTTC. V gene TRBV19 combines with J gene TRBJ1-2; the D is unclear. CDR3 size: 15 residues. Trimming shortened V by 4 bases and J by 3 bases, and 15 bases separated the two germline ends. Germline loops: CDR1 LNHDA, CDR2 SQIVND (reference sequence).

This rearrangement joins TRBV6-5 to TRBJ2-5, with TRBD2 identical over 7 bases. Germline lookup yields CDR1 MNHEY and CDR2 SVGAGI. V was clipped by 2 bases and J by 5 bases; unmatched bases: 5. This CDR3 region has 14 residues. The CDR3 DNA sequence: TGTGCCAGCAGTTACGGTGGGGGGGTGGAGACCCAGTACTTC. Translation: CASSYGGGVETQYF.

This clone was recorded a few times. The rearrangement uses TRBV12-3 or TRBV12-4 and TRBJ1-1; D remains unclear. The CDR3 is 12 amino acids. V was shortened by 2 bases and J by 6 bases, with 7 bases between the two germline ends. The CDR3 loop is CASSLFQAEAFF. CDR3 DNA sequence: TGTGCCAGCAGTTTATTTCAGGCTGAAGCTTTCTTT.

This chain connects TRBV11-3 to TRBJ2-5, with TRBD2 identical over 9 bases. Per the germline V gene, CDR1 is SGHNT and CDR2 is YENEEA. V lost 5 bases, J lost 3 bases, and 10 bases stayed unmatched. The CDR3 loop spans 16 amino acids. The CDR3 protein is CASSPGLAVKEETQYF. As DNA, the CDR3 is TGTGCCAGCAGCCCGGGACTAGCCGTAAAAGAAGAGACCCAGTACTTC. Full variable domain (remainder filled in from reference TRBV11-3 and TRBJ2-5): EAGVVQSPRYKIIEKKQPVAFWCNPISGHNTLYWYLQNLGQGPELLIRYENEEAVDDSQLPKDRFSAERLKGVDSTLKIQPAELGDSAVYLCASSPGLAVKEETQYFGPGTRLLVL.